The 26 T cell receptor beta chains reported below all come from one sample, sequenced in a study of cytomegalovirus exposure and HLA in healthy donors. Primers included in the PCR were 60 Vbeta and 13 Jbeta primers. Assay: immunoSEQ multiplex PCR; the TCRdb copy retains only in-frame clones and omits some. The data hold tens of thousands of clones, with around 84% observed a single time. The specimen was PBMCs. The receptors stem from a middle-aged man in good health and CMV-seronegative.

This CDR3 is CATLGGGDTEAFF. The CDR3 coding sequence is TGTGCCACCTTGGGGGGAGGGGACACTGAAGCTTTCTTT. The chain is built from TRBV10-3 and TRBJ1-1, with a tentative D call TRBD1 (5 bases). V was clipped by 10 bases and J by 3 bases, with 15 bases between them. There are 13 residues in the CDR3. The germline V gene has CDR1 ENHRY and CDR2 SYGVKD.

This sequence joins TRBV7-9 and TRBJ2-1, with TRBD1 matching 10 bases. Losses at the gene ends were 4 bases for V and 8 bases for J; bases not matched to a gene: 8. Germline CDR1 reads SEHNR; CDR2 reads FQNEAQ (reference sequence). The CDR3 has 15 amino acids. CDR3 amino acids: CASSSRDRGQDEQFF. CDR3 nucleotide sequence: TGTGCCAGCAGCTCGAGGGACAGGGGTCAGGATGAGCAGTTCTTC.

This clone has more than one count but fewer than ten. V is TRBV5-4 and J is TRBJ1-1; TRBD1 agrees at 9 bases. CDR3 length equals 14 residues. The germline CDR1 and CDR2 sequences are SGHNT and YYREEE (reference sequence). V was pared by 0 bases and J by 10 bases, with 7 bases of the junction left unmatched. In nucleotides, the CDR3 is TGTGCCAGCAGCTTGGACAGGGGGCTGAGAGGAGCTTTCTTT. Encoded protein: CASSLDRGLRGAFF.

This chain links TRBV2 with TRBJ2-7; D possibly corresponds to TRBD2 (5 bases). This CDR3 region has 14 residues. Per the germline V gene, CDR1 is SNHLY and CDR2 is FYNNEI. V shed 1 base and J shed 4 bases, with 11 bases lying between them. The CDR3 sequence: CASSEVSSAYEQYF. Here the CDR3 DNA reads TGTGCCAGCAGTGAAGTTAGTAGCGCGTACGAGCAGTACTTC.

This clone has only a few counts. The chain combines TRBV9 with TRBJ1-1; TRBD1 might be the D (5 bases). The V and J ends lost 1 base and 4 bases respectively, with 20 bases between them. Looked up from germline, CDR1 is SGDLS and CDR2 is YYNGEE. The CDR3 length is 17 residues. Here the CDR3 reads CASSVLDPGHTGTEAFF. The CDR3 bases are TGTGCCAGCAGCGTACTCGACCCCGGACACACCGGCACTGAAGCTTTCTTT.

The chain couples TRBV9 to TRBJ2-5; 11 nucleotides match TRBD2. Germline trimming cut 0 bases from V and 5 bases from J; bases unmatched to any gene: 0. This CDR3 has 14 amino acids. The germline gives CDR1 SGDLS, CDR2 YYNGEE. CDR3 sequence reads: CASSVGTSGETQYF. Written as DNA, the CDR3 is TGTGCCAGCAGCGTAGGGACTAGCGGGGAGACCCAGTACTTC.

This rearrangement joins TRBV18 to TRBJ2-5; TRBD1 matches 9 bases. Looked up from germline, CDR1 is KGHSH and CDR2 is LQKENI. Trimming removed 3 bases from V and 9 bases from J; junction bases left unmatched: 8. The CDR3 consists of 14 residues. CDR3 nucleotides: TGTGCCAGCTCACCGGACAGGGGCCTTAGGGCCCAGTACTTC. Translated, it gives CASSPDRGLRAQYF. Variable domain in full (rest from reference TRBV18 and TRBJ2-5): NAGVMQNPRHLVRRRGQEARLRCSPMKGHSHVYWYRQLPEEGLKFMVYLQKENIIDESGMPKERFSAEFPKEGPSILRIQQVVRGDSAAYFCASSPDRGLRAQYFGPGTRLLVL.

The chain carries TRBV5-1 and TRBJ2-7; possibly TRBD2 for D (6 bases). CDR1 SGHRS and CDR2 YFSETQ come from the germline V gene. V lost 0 bases and J 2 bases, leaving 18 bases between the germline ends. CDR3 length equals 17 residues. The CDR3 protein is CASSLGTTGQKPYEQYF. CDR3 coding DNA: TGCGCCAGCAGCTTGGGGACTACGGGGCAAAAGCCCTACGAGCAGTACTTC.

This clone was counted a few times. The chain combines TRBV28 with TRBJ2-7, with D maybe TRBD1 (6 bases). Trimming took 4 bases from V and 2 from J, leaving 15 bases between them. This CDR3 spans 15 amino acids. CDR1 is MDHEN, CDR2 SYDVKM, per germline. CDR3 sequence (DNA): TGTGCCAGCAGTTCACGCCGGGACAAAGCCTACGAGCAGTACTTC. Translated: CASSSRRDKAYEQYF.

The V gene is TRBV10-3, the J gene TRBJ2-1; D possibly corresponds to TRBD1 (6 bases). Deletions cut 0 bases from V and 7 bases from J, with 7 bases between. This CDR3 region has 13 residues. Germline V gene data show CDR1 as ENHRY and CDR2 as SYGVKD. This CDR3 reads CAISESRGNEQFF. Here the CDR3 DNA reads TGTGCCATCAGTGAGTCGAGGGGGAATGAGCAGTTCTTC.

The gene calls are TRBV30 and TRBJ1-4, with 9 bases fitting TRBD1. Trimming took 1 base from V and 7 from J; bases not matched to a gene: 7. CDR3 length: 15 amino acids. Germline CDR1 reads GTSNPN; CDR2 reads SVGIG (reference sequence). The CDR3 DNA sequence: TGTGCCTGGAGTGCCGACCGGACAGGGGTTGAAAAACTGTTTTTT. Protein sequence: CAWSADRTGVEKLFF.

V and J are TRBV19 and TRBJ1-2; D may be TRBD1 (5 bases). The CDR3 spans 12 residues. CDR1 is LNHDA, CDR2 SQIVND, per germline (reference sequence). Trimming took off 3 bases at V and 8 bases at J, with 10 bases between the two ends. The CDR3: CASSISGYGYTF. DNA for the CDR3: TGTGCCAGTAGTATTTCAGGGTACGGCTACACCTTC.

V gene TRBV7-9 combines with J gene TRBJ1-2; D not resolved. The germline CDR1 and CDR2 sequences are SEHNR and FQNEAQ (reference sequence). The CDR3 loop spans 11 amino acids. Deletions cut 2 bases from V and 6 bases from J, with 4 bases between. As DNA, the CDR3 is TGTGCCAGCAGCTTAACAGATGGCTACACCTTC. Translated, it gives CASSLTDGYTF.

The V call is TRBV30, the J call TRBJ1-2; 7 bases are a match to TRBD1. CDR3 length: 14 amino acids. V trimming: 4 bases; J trimming: 2 bases; junction bases outside the gene matches: 7. Per germline, CDR1 GTSNPN and CDR2 SVGIG (reference sequence). This chain's CDR3 is CAWTQDRTNYGYTF. CDR3 sequence (DNA): TGTGCCTGGACTCAGGACAGGACGAACTATGGCTACACCTTC.

This clone was found a few times. The chain recombines TRBV7-2 with TRBJ1-1, with D possibly being TRBD1 (5 bases). The germline gives CDR1 SGHTA, CDR2 FQGNSA. V lost 5 bases and J 1 base, leaving 11 bases between the germline ends. The CDR3 spans 14 residues. For the CDR3, the DNA is TGTGCCAGCAGCCCTGGGAGGGGGAACACTGAAGCTTTCTTT. It is translated as CASSPGRGNTEAFF.

The chain uses TRBV28 and TRBJ2-3; maybe TRBD2 (6 bases). V lost 2 bases and J 0 bases, leaving 21 bases between the germline ends. This CDR3 contains 19 residues. Germline V gene lookup returns CDR1 MDHEN and CDR2 SYDVKM. CDR3 in DNA: TGTGCCAGCAGTTTAACCTCCGGGAGATCGTCTGGGAGCACAGATACGCAGTATTTT. The encoded protein is CASSLTSGRSSGSTDTQYF.

V is TRBV4-2 and J is TRBJ2-1; TRBD2 aligns across 8 bases. In germline, CDR1 is LGHNA, CDR2 YNFKEQ. The CDR3 is 16 residues long. After removal of 1 base from V and 4 bases from J, the junction contained 6 bases not matched to a gene. As DNA, the CDR3 is TGTGCCAGCAGCCAAGTGCGAGCGGGAGATTACAATGAGCAGTTCTTC. Translated, it gives CASSQVRAGDYNEQFF.

The chain combines TRBV7-3 with TRBJ2-1; 7 bases line up with TRBD1. Germline V gene lookup returns CDR1 SGHTA and CDR2 FQGTGA. The junction had 7 bases not matched to a gene; V was cut back by 4 bases and J by 7 bases. The CDR3 spans 14 residues. The DNA for the CDR3 is TGTGCCAGCAGCTCGTCCGGGACAGTTAATGAGCAGTTCTTC. Protein product: CASSSSGTVNEQFF.

The J gene is TRBJ1-1, the V gene TRBV18; TRBD1 agrees at 7 bases. The CDR3 is 14 residues long. CDR1 and CDR2 (germline): KGHSH, LQKENI. Unmatched junction bases numbered 3, after V lost 4 bases and J lost 1 base. DNA of the CDR3: TGTGCCAGCTCACGGGGGACAGAGAACACTGAAGCTTTCTTT. It specifies CASSRGTENTEAFF. The variable domain in full, with the rest retrieved from reference TRBV18 and TRBJ1-1, is NAGVMQNPRHLVRRRGQEARLRCSPMKGHSHVYWYRQLPEEGLKFMVYLQKENIIDESGMPKERFSAEFPKEGPSILRIQQVVRGDSAAYFCASSRGTENTEAFFGQGTRLTVV.

This chain joins TRBV7-9 and TRBJ2-1, with TRBD2 identical over 8 bases. The junction had 6 bases not matched to a gene; V was cut back by 3 bases and J by 5 bases. The CDR3 has 15 amino acids. The V gene's germline CDR1 is SEHNR and CDR2 FQNEAQ (reference sequence). This CDR3 is CASSFELAANNEQFF. Written as DNA, the CDR3 is TGTGCCAGCAGCTTTGAACTAGCGGCAAACAATGAGCAGTTCTTC.

This chain uses TRBV6-4 with TRBJ2-7; tentatively, D is TRBD1 (6 bases). V was clipped by 7 bases and J by 2 bases, with 21 bases between them. The CDR3 has 16 amino acids. From germline, CDR1 is MRHNA and CDR2 SNTAGT. CDR3: CASMFKQGTVAYEQYF. Written as DNA, the CDR3 is TGTGCCAGCATGTTCAAACAGGGAACGGTGGCCTACGAGCAGTACTTC.

This clone was counted a single time. A read error may account for a junction end that differs from germline. V gene TRBV7-9 combines with J gene TRBJ2-4; TRBD1 is a possible D gene (6 bases). There are 12 residues in the CDR3. In germline, CDR1 is SEHNR, CDR2 FQNEAQ (reference sequence). CDR3 sequence: CSSRGGGDIQYF. DNA for the CDR3: TGTTCCAGCCGAGGGGGTGGGGACATTCAGTACTTC.

This sequence joins TRBV7-6 and TRBJ2-1, with 7 bases identical to TRBD1. The CDR3 consists of 16 residues. Germline loops: CDR1 SGHVS, CDR2 FNYEAQ. Unmatched junction bases numbered 7, after V lost 4 bases and J lost 1 base. CDR3 bases: TGTGCCAGCAGCTACTACAGGGGCTTATCCTACAATGAGCAGTTCTTC. Its protein is CASSYYRGLSYNEQFF.

The chain couples TRBV6-1 to TRBJ2-6, with 9 bases aligning to TRBD1. Per germline, CDR1 MNHNS and CDR2 SASEGT. The V gene end was trimmed by 4 bases and the J gene end by 2 bases; junction bases not matched to a gene: 6. The CDR3 covers 17 residues. CDR3: CASSAGTGKPGANVLTF. The DNA of the CDR3 is TGTGCCAGCAGTGCCGGGACAGGGAAGCCTGGGGCCAACGTCCTGACTTTC.

This clone appeared a few times. The chain recombines TRBV28 with TRBJ1-2; unclear D gene. Trimming left V 5 bases short and J 5 bases short, with 18 bases between. The V gene's germline CDR1 is MDHEN and CDR2 SYDVKM. There are 15 residues in the CDR3. For the CDR3, the DNA is TGTGCCAGCAGTCTAAGTACTACGGGGTTTTATGGCTACACCTTC. Translated: CASSLSTTGFYGYTF.

V usage is TRBV18 and J usage is TRBJ1-1, with TRBD1 matching over 7 bases. The junction had 6 bases not matched to a gene; V was cut back by 3 bases and J by 5 bases. Germline assignment: CDR1 KGHSH and CDR2 LQKENI. This CDR3 comprises 14 residues. The CDR3 nucleotides read TGTGCCAGCTCACCTACCCGACAGGGTACTGAAGCTTTCTTT. It translates to CASSPTRQGTEAFF.